Described below is a single TCR beta chain sequence and its context. This sample was included in a study of blood T cell repertoires in COVID-19. The J segment lost 4 bases and the V segment lost 4 bases, leaving 12 bases of the junction unmatched. The germline gives CDR1 SGHRS, CDR2 YFSETQ. The length of the CDR3 is 16 residues. Repertoires were generated with immunoSEQ multiplex PCR, while TCRdb's copy carries only in-frame clones and drops some. The sample carries 200,000 or so clones, less than 85% recorded once. What was sequenced was peripheral blood. The chain employs TRBV5-1 and TRBJ2-7; TRBD1 matches 9 bases. The sequence came from a woman in her seventies with acute or convalescent COVID-19. CDR3 residues: CASSGGQGRSPYEQYF. CDR3 coding DNA: TGCGCCAGCAGCGGGGGACAGGGTAGGTCCCCTTACGAGCAGTACTTC.